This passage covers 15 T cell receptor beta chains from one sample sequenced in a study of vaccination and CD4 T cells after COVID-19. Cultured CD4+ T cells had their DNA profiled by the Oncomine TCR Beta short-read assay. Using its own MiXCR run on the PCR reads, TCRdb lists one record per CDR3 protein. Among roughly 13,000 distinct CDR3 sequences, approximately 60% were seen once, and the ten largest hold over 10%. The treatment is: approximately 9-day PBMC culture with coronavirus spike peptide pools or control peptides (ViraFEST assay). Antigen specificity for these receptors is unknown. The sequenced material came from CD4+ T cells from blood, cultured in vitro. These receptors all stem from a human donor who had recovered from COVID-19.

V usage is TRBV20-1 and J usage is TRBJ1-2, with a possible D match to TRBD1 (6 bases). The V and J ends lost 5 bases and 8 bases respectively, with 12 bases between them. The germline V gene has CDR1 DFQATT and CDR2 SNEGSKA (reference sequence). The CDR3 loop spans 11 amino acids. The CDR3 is CSAAYRVGYTF. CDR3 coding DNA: TGCAGTGCTGCCTACAGGGTAGGCTACACCTTC.

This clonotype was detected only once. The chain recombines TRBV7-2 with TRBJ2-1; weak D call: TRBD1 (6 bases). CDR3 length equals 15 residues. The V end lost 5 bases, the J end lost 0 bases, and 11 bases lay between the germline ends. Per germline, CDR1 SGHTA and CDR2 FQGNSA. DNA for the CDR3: TGTGCCAGCAGCACCCAGGGGAGCTCCTACAATGAGCAGTTCTTC. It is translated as CASSTQGSSYNEQFF.

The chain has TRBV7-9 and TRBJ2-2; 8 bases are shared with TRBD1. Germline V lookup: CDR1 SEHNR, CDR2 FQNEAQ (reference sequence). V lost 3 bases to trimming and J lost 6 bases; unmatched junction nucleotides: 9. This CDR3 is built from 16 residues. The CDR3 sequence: CASSLLGQGASGELFF. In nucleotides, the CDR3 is TGTGCCAGCAGCTTGCTCGGGCAGGGGGCTTCCGGGGAGCTGTTTTTT.

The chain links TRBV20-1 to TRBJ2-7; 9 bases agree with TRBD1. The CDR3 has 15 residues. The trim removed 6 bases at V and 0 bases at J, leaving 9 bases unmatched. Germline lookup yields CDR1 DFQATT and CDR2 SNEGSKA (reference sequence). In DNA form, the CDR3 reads TGCAGTGCCACTACAGGGGGCAGGGGCTCCTACGAGCAGTACTTC. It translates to CSATTGGRGSYEQYF.

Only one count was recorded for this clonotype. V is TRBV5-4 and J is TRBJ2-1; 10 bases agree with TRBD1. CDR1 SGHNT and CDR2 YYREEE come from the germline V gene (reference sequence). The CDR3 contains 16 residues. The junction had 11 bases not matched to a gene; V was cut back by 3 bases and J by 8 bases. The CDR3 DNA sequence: TGTGCCAGCAGCTGGATTTGGGACAGGGGTATGGATGAGCAGTTCTTC. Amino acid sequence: CASSWIWDRGMDEQFF.

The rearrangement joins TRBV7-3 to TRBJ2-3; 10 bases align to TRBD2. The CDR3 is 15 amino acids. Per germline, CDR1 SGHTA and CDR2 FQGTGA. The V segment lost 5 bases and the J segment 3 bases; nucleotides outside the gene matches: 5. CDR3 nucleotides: TGTGCCAGCAGCCCCCGACTAGCGGGTACAGATACGCAGTATTTT. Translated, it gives CASSPRLAGTDTQYF. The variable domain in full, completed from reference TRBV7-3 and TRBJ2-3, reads GAGVSQTPSNKVTEKGKYVELRCDPISGHTALYWYRQSLGQGPEFLIYFQGTGAADDSGLPNDRFFAVRPEGSVSTLKIQRTERGDSAVYLCASSPRLAGTDTQYFGPGTRLTVL.

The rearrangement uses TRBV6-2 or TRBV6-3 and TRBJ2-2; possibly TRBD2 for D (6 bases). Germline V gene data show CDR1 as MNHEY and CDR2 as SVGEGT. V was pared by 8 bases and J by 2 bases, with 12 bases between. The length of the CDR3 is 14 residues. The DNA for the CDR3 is TGTGCCAGCGGTCGGGGGTTAAACACCGGGGAGCTGTTTTTT. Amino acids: CASGRGLNTGELFF.

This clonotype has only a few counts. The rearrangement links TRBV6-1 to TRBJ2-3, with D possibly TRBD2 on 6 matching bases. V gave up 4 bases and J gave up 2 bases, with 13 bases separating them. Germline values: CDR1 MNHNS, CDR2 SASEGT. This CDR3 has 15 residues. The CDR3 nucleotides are TGTGCCAGCAGTGTCCAGCGGGTCAACACAGATACGCAGTATTTT. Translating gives CASSVQRVNTDTQYF.

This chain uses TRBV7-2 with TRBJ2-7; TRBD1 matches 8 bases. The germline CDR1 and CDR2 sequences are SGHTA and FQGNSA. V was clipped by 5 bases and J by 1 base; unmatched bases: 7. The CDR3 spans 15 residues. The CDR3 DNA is TGTGCCAGCAGCGAGCGGACAGGGCCGTCCTACGAGCAGTACTTC. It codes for CASSERTGPSYEQYF. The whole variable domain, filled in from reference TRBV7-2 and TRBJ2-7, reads GAGVSQSPSNKVTEKGKDVELRCDPISGHTALYWYRQSLGQGLEFLIYFQGNSAPDKSGLPSDRFSAERTGGSVSTLTIQRTQQEDSAVYLCASSERTGPSYEQYFGPGTRLTVT.

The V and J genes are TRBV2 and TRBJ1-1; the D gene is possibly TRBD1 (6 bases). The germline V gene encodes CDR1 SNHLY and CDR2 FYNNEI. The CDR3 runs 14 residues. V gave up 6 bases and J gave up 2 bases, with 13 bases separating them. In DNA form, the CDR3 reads TGTGCCAGCAGAGGGGACATTCAAAACACTGAAGCTTTCTTT. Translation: CASRGDIQNTEAFF.

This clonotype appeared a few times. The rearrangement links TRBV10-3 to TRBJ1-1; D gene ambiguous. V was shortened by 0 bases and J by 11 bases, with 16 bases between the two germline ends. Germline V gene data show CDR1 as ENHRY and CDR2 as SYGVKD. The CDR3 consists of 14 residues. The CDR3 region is CAISESYASPWAFF. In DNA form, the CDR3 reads TGTGCCATCAGTGAGTCGTATGCCTCCCCTTGGGCTTTCTTT.

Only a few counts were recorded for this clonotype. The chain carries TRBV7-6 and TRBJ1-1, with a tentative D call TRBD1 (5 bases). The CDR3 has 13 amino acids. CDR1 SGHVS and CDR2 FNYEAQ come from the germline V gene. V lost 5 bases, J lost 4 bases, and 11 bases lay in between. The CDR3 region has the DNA TGTGCCAGCAGCGAGGGACGGGGCACTGAAGCTTTCTTT. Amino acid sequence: CASSEGRGTEAFF.

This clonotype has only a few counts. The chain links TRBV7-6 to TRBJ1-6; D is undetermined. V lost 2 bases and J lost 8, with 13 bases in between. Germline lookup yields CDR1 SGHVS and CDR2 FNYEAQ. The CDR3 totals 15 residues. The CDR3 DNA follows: TGTGCCAGCAGCTTAACGACCGGTTCCGATTCACCCCTCCACTTT. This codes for CASSLTTGSDSPLHF.

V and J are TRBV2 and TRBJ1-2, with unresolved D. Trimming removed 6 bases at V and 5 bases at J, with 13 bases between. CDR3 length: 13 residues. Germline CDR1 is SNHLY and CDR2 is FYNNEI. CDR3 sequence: CASSPTRGYGYTF. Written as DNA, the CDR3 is TGTGCCAGCAGCCCAACGCGGGGTTATGGCTACACCTTC.

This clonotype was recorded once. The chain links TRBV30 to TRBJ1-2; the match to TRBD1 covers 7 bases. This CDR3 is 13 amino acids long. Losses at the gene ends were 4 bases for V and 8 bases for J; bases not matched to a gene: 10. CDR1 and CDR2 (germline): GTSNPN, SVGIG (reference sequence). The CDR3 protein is CAWTQKGAHGYTF. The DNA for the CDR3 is TGTGCCTGGACCCAAAAGGGGGCGCACGGCTACACCTTC.